This TCR beta chain was recovered during a study of shared clonotypes between healthy human individuals (dated by TCRdb to 2018 to 2021). Regarding the study in general: A few men and a couple of women, aged 18 to 49 years, made up the cohort. For each donor, three plates each were used for CD4 naive and CD4 memory, two plates were used for CD8 naive, and one plate was used for CD8 memory. The study deeply sequenced blood TCR repertoires of 5 or 6 healthy adults to estimate repertoire size and the extent of clonotype sharing between individuals. Libraries were prepared and TCR repertoires were sequenced by different laboratories using diverse techniques, in order to increase sequencing depth and limit assay-specific biases. Leukapheresis yielded between about 0.94 and 8.9 billion PBMCs per donor. The research as a whole found: The genetic and exposure-history diversity represented was limited by the small number of donors. Estimated clonotype richness was generally larger for naive than for memory subsets. Clonotypes shared by all four sorted-subset donors showed higher generation probabilities than non-shared clonotypes. Rarefaction of sorted-subset datasets indicated incomplete sequencing despite the large sequencing depth. Across four donors, around 5.4% of naive CD4, approximately 4% of naive CD8, under 2.5% of memory CD4, and over 0.35% of memory CD8 clonotypes were shared. Pairwise subsampling indicated that sequencing depth was expected to affect the degree of clonotype sharing among donors. Only blood was sampled, and tissue TCR repertoires likely differ from those in blood.

Using the deep immunoSEQ assay, TCR CDR3 regions were amplified from genomic DNA by multiplex PCR. Extracted genomic DNA from each cell subset was spread evenly across all wells of several immunoSEQ 96-well plates, with each plate serving as a replicate. For sorted subsets, 200 ng of genomic DNA, equivalent to 25,000 to 35,000 T cell genomes, went into each replicate PCR. The purified libraries were quantified using a Qubit 3.0 fluorometer, sized with a Bioanalyzer 2100, and then quantified again using the KAPA Library Quantification kit. Every immunoSEQ 96-well plate was sequenced on a dedicated single-read 150-cycle Illumina NextSeq 550 flow cell. The original methods were these. Because the immunoSEQ output included only junctional sequences and no quality scores, the filtering could not be the same as the filtering used for full-length reads. Sequences were annotated with PyIR, a Python wrapper for IgBLAST v1.9, using IMGT germline references to assign V/J genes and CDR3. Any read was removed if the V/J assignment was weak (E-value above 1e-6), the CDR3 was missing, or the read contained stop codons, out-of-frame junctions, or ambiguous translated residues. A V3J clonotype was defined by an identical inferred V gene, J gene, and CDR3 amino acid sequence. Percentage overlap between repertoires was calculated by dividing the number of shared unique clonotypes by the size of the smaller repertoire. Repertoire richness was assessed with RTK rarefaction, the Chao1 estimator, and Recon v2.1 estimates of unobserved clonotypes. For all TCRbeta clonotypes obtained by the gDNA method from a few donors, generation probabilities were computed with OLGA. TCRdb's version of the immuneACCESS table is confined to in-frame rearrangements and falls short of the full clone set. An unresolved V gene accounts for under half of the shortfall where checked; the remainder is of unknown origin. V and J calls and clone size follow that table, whereas D and trimming were derived from the DNA. For this sample there are about 2 million clones; about 95% appear just once. 0.1% to 0.15% of the sample is held by the ten biggest clonotypes.

Healthy HIV-negative adults with no recently reported acute infections or vaccinations were included as donors. All donors were Caucasian adults living in Nashville, Tennessee, USA. Magnetic negative selection was used to enrich CD4+ T cells, after which naive cells were positively selected on CD45RA and the negative fraction became the memory subset. Blood was obtained by leukapheresis, after which PBMCs were separated by Ficoll-Histopaque density gradient centrifugation and cryopreserved in liquid nitrogen vapor phase. Analytical flow cytometry was used to check the purity and quantity of each magnetically sorted T cell population. Each sorted fraction had its genomic DNA isolated and then quantified by UV absorbance on a Nanodrop 2000c. Trimming removed 1 base from V and 8 bases from J, leaving 17 bases between the germline ends. CDR1 and CDR2 are drawn from the germline V gene: SGHAT, FQNNGV. Counted from cysteine to phenylalanine, this CDR3 has 16 amino acids. The only DNA kept is the CDR3, 48 bases in frame from the first base.

A remark on this clone: Its antigen target is currently unknown. No base quality information exists; no much larger clone differs at one position.

The chain is encoded by TRBV11-2 joined to TRBJ1-4; D gene: possibly TRBD1, on 6 matching bases. The sequence was obtained from a man between 18 and 35 years old in good health. The sequencing input was naive CD4+ T cells sorted from blood. Interpreted using the paper, the cell subset or site label stands for: CD45RA+ positively selected. The nucleotide sequence is TGTGCCAGCAGCTTAGCTCAGGGGATACGAGTCGAAAAACTGTTTTTT. This is translated as CASSLAQGIRVEKLFF.